The clone carrying this TCR beta chain was seen only a few times. As yet, its antigen is unknown. In making TCR cDNA, 5'RACE template switching added a universal primer site and UMIs to it. TCRdb reprocessed the 5' RACE reads with MiXCR, giving one entry per CDR3 protein. The table has 550,000 or so distinct CDR3 sequences, 15% to 20% seen once. The data are from a study of T cells after yellow fever vaccination. Study background: SMART-Seq v4 Ultra Low Input prepared the low-cell-number fractions. General study results and limits: Post-booster reappearance was seen for most primary-vaccination clones (just under 97% CD4, roughly 91% CD8). Researchers report a weaker secondary response that nonetheless peaked faster, day 5 versus 15.

CDR1 and CDR2 from the germline V gene are LGHNA and YSLEER. CDR3 length: 16 amino acids. V was clipped by 3 bases and J by 3 bases; unmatched bases: 8. This receptor was identified in a man younger than 40 who received the YFV17D yellow fever vaccine. The material was PBMCs, obtained 15 days after the yellow fever booster vaccination. This chain connects TRBV4-3 to TRBJ2-7, with 10 bases that match TRBD2. CDR3 loop: CASSQHRGTSDYEQYF. CDR3 nucleotide sequence: TGCGCCAGCAGCCAGCATCGGGGGACTAGCGACTACGAGCAGTACTTC.